The 20 T cell receptor beta chains reported below all come from one sample, sequenced in a study of lymphopenia after photon versus proton radiotherapy. Data came from immunoSEQ multiplex PCR; TCRdb stores just in-frame clones and leaves some out. The sample records tens of thousands of clones, roughly 93% being singletons. The material sequenced was peripheral blood, taken from a patient treated with photon-based radiotherapy. The receptors were sampled from a woman aged 70-85 years with pancreatic cancer.

The chain joins TRBV19 to TRBJ1-1; 8 bases align to TRBD1. V was clipped by 9 bases and J by 4 bases; unmatched bases: 13. The CDR3 is 15 residues long. CDR1 is LNHDA and CDR2 is SQIVND in the germline V gene (reference sequence). CDR3 loop: CASTGQGGPGTEAFF. CDR3 DNA: TGTGCCAGCACCGGACAGGGCGGCCCGGGCACTGAAGCTTTCTTT.

This rearrangement joins TRBV7-2 to TRBJ2-4, with 7 bases identical to TRBD2. V trimming: 0 bases; J trimming: 0 bases; junction bases outside the gene matches: 11. The CDR3 covers 19 residues. The V gene's germline CDR1 is SGHTA and CDR2 FQGNSA. The CDR3 sequence is CASSLAVGLETLAKNIQYF. DNA for the CDR3: TGTGCCAGCAGCTTAGCGGTAGGACTAGAAACACTAGCCAAAAACATTCAGTACTTC. The full variable domain, with the rest looked up from reference TRBV7-2 and TRBJ2-4, is GAGVSQSPSNKVTEKGKDVELRCDPISGHTALYWYRQSLGQGLEFLIYFQGNSAPDKSGLPSDRFSAERTGGSVSTLTIQRTQQEDSAVYLCASSLAVGLETLAKNIQYFGAGTRLSVL.

This chain links TRBV2 with TRBJ2-5; tentatively, D is TRBD2 (8 bases). Trimming stripped 6 bases from V and 5 bases from J, with 19 bases between. Germline V gene lookup returns CDR1 SNHLY and CDR2 FYNNEI. The CDR3 spans 15 residues. The CDR3 loop reads CASRAQGQRGETQYF. CDR3 sequence (DNA): TGTGCCAGCAGAGCGCAGGGACAGCGGGGGGAGACCCAGTACTTC.

In its sample, this clone was seen a few times. The chain is built from TRBV19 and TRBJ2-2, with D maybe TRBD1 (5 bases). Germline V gene data show CDR1 as LNHDA and CDR2 as SQIVND (reference sequence). The V gene lost 3 bases and the J gene lost 6 bases, with 14 bases spanning the gap. This CDR3 spans 15 amino acids. The CDR3: CASSIRAGPPGELFF. DNA for the CDR3: TGTGCCAGTAGTATCAGGGCCGGGCCTCCCGGGGAGCTGTTTTTT.

The rearrangement joins TRBV25-1 to TRBJ1-4, with 11 bases that match TRBD1. The germline CDR1 and CDR2 sequences are MGHDK and SYGVNS. The CDR3 totals 14 residues. V was clipped by 6 bases and J by 6 bases; unmatched bases: 3. The CDR3 region is CASRMDRGHEKLFF. The CDR3 DNA is TGTGCCAGCAGGATGGACAGGGGGCATGAAAAACTGTTTTTT.

This clone was seen just once. CDR3 residues: CASSLGHRINEQFF. The CDR3 bases are TGTGCCAGCAGTTTAGGGCACAGGATAAATGAGCAGTTCTTC. J is TRBJ2-1 and V is TRBV28; D might be TRBD1 (5 bases). The CDR3 loop spans 14 amino acids. The germline gives CDR1 MDHEN, CDR2 SYDVKM. V was trimmed by 2 bases and J by 7 bases, leaving 12 bases between them.

This chain uses TRBV19 with TRBJ2-5, with 10 bases identical to TRBD2. Germline values: CDR1 LNHDA, CDR2 SQIVND (reference sequence). With 6 bases clipped from V and 0 bases from J, the junction kept 13 bases outside the gene matches. The CDR3 is 18 amino acids. The CDR3 loop is CASSPGLADATYQETQYF. Here the CDR3 DNA reads TGTGCCAGTAGCCCTGGACTAGCGGACGCTACATACCAAGAGACCCAGTACTTC.

The chain couples TRBV28 to TRBJ1-4; D is undetermined. Germline CDR1 is MDHEN and CDR2 is SYDVKM. V lost 3 bases and J lost 2, with 7 bases in between. This CDR3 is 14 amino acids long. CDR3 DNA: TGTGCCAGCAGTTTCTCTGGGACTAATGAAAAACTGTTTTTT. Protein product: CASSFSGTNEKLFF.

The V call is TRBV9, the J call TRBJ2-2, with D possibly matching TRBD2 (5 bases). This CDR3 region has 13 residues. Between the trimmed V and J ends, which lost 3 bases and 6 bases, there was a span of 9 bases. CDR1 SGDLS and CDR2 YYNGEE come from the germline V gene. DNA for the CDR3: TGTGCCAGCAGCGACTCGAGGGCCGGGGAGCTGTTTTTT. It yields the protein CASSDSRAGELFF.

The rearrangement links TRBV15 to TRBJ2-7; D is undetermined. CDR1 and CDR2 (germline): LNHNV, YYDKDF (reference sequence). The CDR3 spans 12 residues. V was pared by 0 bases and J by 5 bases, with 5 bases between. CDR3 amino acids: CATSRDLDEQYF. CDR3 bases: TGTGCCACCAGCAGAGATCTGGACGAGCAGTACTTC.

This chain uses TRBV10-3 with TRBJ2-3, with 8 positions matching TRBD2. V gave up 6 bases and J gave up 1 base; unmatched junction bases: 6. Germline values: CDR1 ENHRY, CDR2 SYGVKD. The CDR3 contains 15 residues. CDR3 amino acids: CAIRRAGVGTDTQYF. The CDR3 bases are TGTGCCATCAGAAGAGCGGGAGTGGGCACAGATACGCAGTATTTT.

This rearrangement joins TRBV20-1 to TRBJ1-2, with D perhaps matching TRBD1 (5 bases). CDR1 and CDR2 (germline): DFQATT, SNEGSKA (reference sequence). Trimming took off 5 bases at V and 7 bases at J, with 11 bases between the two ends. CDR3 length equals 11 residues. CDR3 sequence (DNA): TGCAGTGCTCATGGGACCTCTGGCTACACCTTC. Protein product: CSAHGTSGYTF.

This sequence joins TRBV28 and TRBJ2-5; D remains unclear. V gave up 2 bases and J gave up 5 bases, with 0 bases separating them. CDR3 length equals 10 residues. CDR1 is MDHEN, CDR2 SYDVKM, per germline. The CDR3 DNA reads TGTGCCAGCAGTTTAGAGACCCAGTACTTC. Translated: CASSLETQYF.

This chain links TRBV28 with TRBJ1-5, with a possible D match to TRBD1 (5 bases). Germline-derived CDR1 and CDR2 are MDHEN and SYDVKM. Trimming removed 4 bases at V and 0 bases at J, with 13 bases between. The CDR3 totals 16 residues. This CDR3 is CASSSTRVFSNQPQHF. The CDR3 DNA is TGTGCCAGCAGTTCAACCAGGGTATTTAGCAATCAGCCCCAGCATTTT.

This sequence joins TRBV7-8 and TRBJ2-6; D unresolved. The CDR3 loop spans 19 amino acids. CDR1 SGHVS and CDR2 FQNEAQ come from the germline V gene. The V and J ends lost 4 bases and 0 bases respectively, with 19 bases between them. The DNA of the CDR3 is TGTGCCAGCAGCTCCGAAACAGACCGGGCCAACTCTGGGGCCAACGTCCTGACTTTC. It translates to CASSSETDRANSGANVLTF. The full variable domain, with the rest looked up from reference TRBV7-8 and TRBJ2-6, is GAGVSQSPRYKVAKRGQDVALRCDPISGHVSLFWYQQALGQGPEFLTYFQNEAQLDKSGLPSDRFFAERPEGSVSTLKIQRTQQEDSAVYLCASSSETDRANSGANVLTFGAGSRLTVL.

The chain employs TRBV7-6 and TRBJ2-5; 9 bases match TRBD2. Germline lookup yields CDR1 SGHVS and CDR2 FNYEAQ. With 6 bases clipped from V and 1 base from J, the junction kept 9 bases outside the gene matches. The CDR3 has 16 residues. CDR3 loop: CASRSLAGISQETQYF. The CDR3 DNA is TGTGCCAGCAGGTCGCTAGCGGGAATTTCCCAAGAGACCCAGTACTTC.

The chain recombines TRBV7-2 with TRBJ1-5; a possible D gene is TRBD1 (5 bases). Trimming pared 5 bases from V and 4 bases from J, leaving 9 bases between. CDR3 length: 13 amino acids. Germline V gives CDR1 SGHTA, CDR2 FQGNSA. CDR3 sequence reads: CASSLDRNQPQHF. The CDR3 nucleotides are TGTGCCAGCAGCCTCGACAGAAATCAGCCCCAGCATTTT.

The V and J genes are TRBV11-3 and TRBJ2-1; D perhaps matches TRBD1 (5 bases). V shed 0 bases and J shed 7 bases, with 7 bases lying between them. The CDR3 contains 13 residues. Germline lookup yields CDR1 SGHNT and CDR2 YENEEA. The CDR3 spells CASSLDQGNEQFF. In DNA, the CDR3 is TGTGCCAGCAGCTTAGACCAGGGAAATGAGCAGTTCTTC.

The rearrangement uses TRBV29-1 and TRBJ2-5, with a possible D match to TRBD2 (6 bases). The closer fit of TRBJ2-7 to the DNA end suggests the J call may be wrong. The V gene's germline CDR1 is SQVTM and CDR2 ANQGSEA. The CDR3 loop spans 15 amino acids. The CDR3 coding sequence is TGCAGTGGATTGGGAGGAGGGAAAAGCTCCTACGAGCAGTACTTC. This gives the protein CSGLGGGKSSYEQYF.

V and J are TRBV7-9 and TRBJ2-4, with TRBD1 matching 9 bases. After removal of 5 bases from V and 2 bases from J, the junction contained 16 bases not matched to a gene. The CDR3 spans 19 residues. CDR1 and CDR2 (germline): SEHNR, FQNEAQ (reference sequence). DNA of the CDR3: TGTGCCAGCAGCCCGGTGGTAATACAGGGGGCAGGGTCCAAAAACATTCAGTACTTC. It yields the protein CASSPVVIQGAGSKNIQYF.